The clone carrying this T cell receptor beta chain was seen many times. Trimming took off 7 bases at V and 3 bases at J, with 14 bases between the two ends. Germline V gives CDR1 SQVTM, CDR2 ANQGSEA. This CDR3 region has 13 residues. A second 7 to 11 cycle PCR used barcoded and J-beta primers. Each sample provided no less than 2.5 million CDR3-containing paired-end reads. MiXCR, run by TCRdb on the 5' RACE reads, gives a single entry per CDR3 protein. The sample contains about 1.8 million distinct CDR3 sequences, 40% to 55% of which appear only once. These data are taken from a study of blood T cells in healthy people across ages.

Sequencing input: blood. The clonotype originates from a woman aged 40 to 50 in good health. V and J are TRBV29-1 and TRBJ2-3; TRBD1 or TRBD2 may be the D gene (5 bases each). The CDR3 coding sequence is TGCAGCGCCGAGGGGCAGGGAACAGATACGCAGTATTTT. Its translation is CSAEGQGTDTQYF.